This record covers a single T cell receptor beta chain. Its target is not known. In chemo-refractory metastatic non-small-cell lung cancer, patients got ipilimumab CTLA-4 blockade together with focal radiation. CDR1 and CDR2 from the germline V gene are MGHRA and YSYEKL. Trimming removed 5 bases from V and 2 bases from J; junction bases left unmatched: 5. This CDR3 contains 15 residues. The sample is drawn from a study of radiotherapy plus CTLA-4 blockade in lung cancer. Study information: For less than 20% of patients, objective responses occurred, and 30% to 35% had disease control. Study findings and constraints: Some TCR clones had been derived from tumors. These clones expanded in peripheral blood after radiotherapy plus ipilimumab. Early clone dynamics of blood T cells, plus interferon-beta, reportedly predicted response best.

Measured with immunoSEQ multiplex PCR; TCRdb has only the in-frame clones, and not every one. The top ten clones hold 7.5% to 9.5% of a sample with tens of thousands of clones, roughly 80% of them seen once. This TCR came from a human donor with non-small cell lung cancer who had a complete response to radiotherapy plus ipilimumab. The chain is built from TRBV4-1 and TRBJ2-5; 10 nucleotides match TRBD2. The source material was peripheral blood, sampled from a patient treated with radiotherapy plus ipilimumab. The CDR3 DNA is TGCGCCAGCAGCTGGGTAGCGGGAGGTCAAGAGACCCAGTACTTC. Translation: CASSWVAGGQETQYF.